A selection of T cell receptor beta chains follows, all from one sample in a study of T-cell reconstitution after alpha-beta-depleted transplantation in children. MiXCR, run by TCRdb on the PCR reads, gives a single entry per CDR3 protein. Among 580,000 or so distinct CDR3 sequences, under 25% were seen once, and the ten largest hold 11% to 15%. This specimen was PBMCs, mostly from graft donor cells, taken 360 days after TCRalphabeta/CD19-depleted stem cell transplant. Receptors were obtained from a boy under two years old who had a stem cell transplant for acute myeloid leukemia, so the T cells may come from the graft donor. CDR3s include the opening cysteine and the closing phenylalanine or tryptophan. Fields, in order: V gene, J gene, D gene, clone size, CDR3 DNA, CDR3 protein. D genes are given only for firm matches. The size field is filled for only some rows; it gives once, few, many or a size class.

TRBV4-3	TRBJ2-1	NA	many	TGCGCCAGCAGCCATACAAGGCTATGGGGTCTTAATGAGCAGTTCTTC	CASSHTRLWGLNEQFF
TRBV12-3/TRBV12-4	TRBJ2-1	NA	NA	TGTGCCAGCAACAACCGAAACAATGAGCAGTTCTTC	CASNNRNNEQFF
TRBV3-1	TRBJ2-2	NA	NA	TGTGCCAGCAGCCATGGTTCATACACCGGGGAGCTGTTTTTT	CASSHGSYTGELFF
TRBV12-3/TRBV12-4	TRBJ2-3	NA	few	TGTGCCAGCAGTTTTGAACATGGCGGGACGAGCACAGATACGCAGTATTTT	CASSFEHGGTSTDTQYF
TRBV20-1	TRBJ2-3	NA	few	TGCAGTGCTAGCATACGACACGGCCAGGATACGCAGTATTTT	CSASIRHGQDTQYF
TRBV7-2	TRBJ2-3	NA	NA	TGTGCCAGGTCCGACAGCGCTAGCACAGATACGCAGTATTTT	CARSDSASTDTQYF
TRBV20-1	TRBJ1-6	NA	many	TGCAGTGCTAGTTGGGGGGCAGGCTCACCCCTCCACTTT	CSASWGAGSPLHF
TRBV6-6	TRBJ1-1	NA	few	TGTGCCAGCAGCTCCGGATACACTGAAGCTTTCTTT	CASSSGYTEAFF
TRBV7-2	TRBJ2-3	TRBD2	many	TGTGCCAGCAGCTACCCGGGGGGGACAGATACGCAGTATTTT	CASSYPGGTDTQYF
TRBV7-2	TRBJ1-2	NA	NA	TGTGCCAGCAGCTTAAAGCGCCAGTGGTCTAACTATGGCTACACCTTC	CASSLKRQWSNYGYTF
TRBV5-1	TRBJ2-3	TRBD1	many	TGCGCCAGCAGCTCGGAACAGGGGTCAGATACGCAGTATTTT	CASSSEQGSDTQYF
TRBV20-1	TRBJ1-6	TRBD1	few	TGCAGTGCTAGGGGACAGGGGCCCTATAATTCACCCCTCCACTTT	CSARGQGPYNSPLHF
TRBV6-2/TRBV6-3	TRBJ2-5	TRBD2	NA	TGTGCCAGCAGTTACCGACTAGCGGGAGAGAAAGAGACCCAGTACTTC	CASSYRLAGEKETQYF
TRBV10-1	TRBJ1-2	TRBD1	NA	TGCGCCAGCAGTGAGAGAGATGATGGGACAGCCTTTGCAACTAACTATGGCTACACCTTC	CASSERDDGTAFATNYGYTF
TRBV6-1	TRBJ1-1	NA	few	TGTGCCAGCAGTGAAAGGGCCAGAGACACTGAAGCTTTCTTT	CASSERARDTEAFF
TRBV4-1	TRBJ2-2	NA	NA	TGCGCCAGCAGCCAAGAGCGATGGGCGGGGGAGCTGTTTTTT	CASSQERWAGELFF
TRBV20-1	TRBJ2-1	NA	few	TGCAGTGCTAAAGGACCAAACAATGAGCAGTTCTTC	CSAKGPNNEQFF
TRBV15	TRBJ1-1	NA	NA	TGTGCCACCAGCACCGGGACATCCGCTCACGCTTTCTTT	CATSTGTSAHAFF
TRBV11-2	TRBJ2-2	NA	NA	TGTGCCAGCAGCCGGATGTCCACCGGGGAGCTGTTTTTT	CASSRMSTGELFF
TRBV7-3	TRBJ1-4	NA	few	TGTGCCAGCAGCTTCACAGGGAGAAATGAAAAACTGTTTTTT	CASSFTGRNEKLFF
TRBV12-3/TRBV12-4	TRBJ2-6	NA	NA	TGTGCCAGCTGTAGAACCAGCGTCCTGACTTTC	CASCRTSVLTF
TRBV6-1	TRBJ1-1	NA	NA	TGTGCCAGCAGGCCCCCCGTGGGGACGAGGGGGAGGAACACTGAAGCTTTCTTT	CASRPPVGTRGRNTEAFF
TRBV6-6	TRBJ2-2	TRBD2	many	TGTGCCAGCACCCCTAGCGGCACCGGGGAGCTGTTTTTT	CASTPSGTGELFF
TRBV4-3	TRBJ2-3	TRBD2	NA	TGCGCCAGCAGTCCGCGACGACTAGCAGCCAACACAGATACGCAGTATTTT	CASSPRRLAANTDTQYF
TRBV5-1	TRBJ2-4	NA	NA	TGCGCCAGCAGGGAGGGACAGGCCAAAAACATTCAGTACTTC	CASREGQAKNIQYF
TRBV20-1	TRBJ2-1	TRBD2	many	TGCAGTGCTAATCCGGGACTAGGGACGAATGAGCAGTTCTTC	CSANPGLGTNEQFF
TRBV10-3	TRBJ2-1	TRBD2	many	TGTGCCATCAGTGAGTCCACGACTAGCGGGGGGGGCGAGCAGTTCTTC	CAISESTTSGGGEQFF
TRBV28	TRBJ2-3	NA	NA	TGTGCCAGCAGTCCTGGGGGCGCCCGGTGGGATACGCAGTATTTT	CASSPGGARWDTQYF
TRBV6-2/TRBV6-3	TRBJ1-5	TRBD1	NA	TGTGCCAGCAGTTACATATCGGGGGACAGGGCTTCCGTGGGGACCCAGCATTTT	CASSYISGDRASVGTQHF
TRBV20-1	TRBJ2-5	TRBD2	many	TGCAGTGCTAGGGGCGGGGGGTACCAAGAGACCCAGTACTTC	CSARGGGYQETQYF
TRBV13	TRBJ2-3	TRBD2	NA	TGTGCCACGACGCCGAGACTAGCCGGGGGGTACACAGATACGCAGTATTTT	CATTPRLAGGYTDTQYF